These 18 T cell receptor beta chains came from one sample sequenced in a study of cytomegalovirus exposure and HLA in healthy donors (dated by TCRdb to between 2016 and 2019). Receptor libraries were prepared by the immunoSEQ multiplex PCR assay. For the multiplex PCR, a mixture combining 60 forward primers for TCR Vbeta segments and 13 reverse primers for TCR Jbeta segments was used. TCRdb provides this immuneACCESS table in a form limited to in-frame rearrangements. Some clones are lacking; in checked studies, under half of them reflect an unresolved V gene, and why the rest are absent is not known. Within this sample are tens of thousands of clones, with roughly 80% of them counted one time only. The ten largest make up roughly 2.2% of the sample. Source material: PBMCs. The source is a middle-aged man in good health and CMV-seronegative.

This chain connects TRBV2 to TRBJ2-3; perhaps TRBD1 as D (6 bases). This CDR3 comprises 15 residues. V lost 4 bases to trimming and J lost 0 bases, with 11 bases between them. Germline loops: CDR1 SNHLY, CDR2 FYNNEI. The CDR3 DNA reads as TGTGCCAGCAGTGTGGACAGCTCTAGCACAGATACGCAGTATTTT. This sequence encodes CASSVDSSSTDTQYF.

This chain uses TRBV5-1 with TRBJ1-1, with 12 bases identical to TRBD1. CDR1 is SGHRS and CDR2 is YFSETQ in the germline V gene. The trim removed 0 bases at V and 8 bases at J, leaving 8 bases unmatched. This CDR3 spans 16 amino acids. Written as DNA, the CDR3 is TGCGCCAGCAGCTTGGCCCCCGGGACAGGGGGCGCAGAAGCTTTCTTT. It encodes CASSLAPGTGGAEAFF.

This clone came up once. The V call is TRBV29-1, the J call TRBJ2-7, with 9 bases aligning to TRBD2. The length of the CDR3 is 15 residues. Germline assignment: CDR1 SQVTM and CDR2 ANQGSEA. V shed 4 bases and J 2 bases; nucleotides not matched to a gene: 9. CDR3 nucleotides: TGCAGCGTTGTGGTGAGCGGGAGGCCCCCCTACGAGCAGTACTTC. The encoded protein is CSVVVSGRPPYEQYF.

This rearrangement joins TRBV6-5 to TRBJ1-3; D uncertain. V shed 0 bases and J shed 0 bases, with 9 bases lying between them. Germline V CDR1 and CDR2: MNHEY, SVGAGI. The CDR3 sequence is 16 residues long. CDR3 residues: CASSYSLFGSGNTIYF. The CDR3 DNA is TGTGCCAGCAGTTACTCTCTCTTCGGCTCTGGAAACACCATATATTTT.

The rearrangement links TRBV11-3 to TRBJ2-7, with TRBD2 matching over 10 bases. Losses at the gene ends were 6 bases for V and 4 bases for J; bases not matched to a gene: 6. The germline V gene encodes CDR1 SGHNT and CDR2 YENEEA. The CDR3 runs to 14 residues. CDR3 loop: CASSPSGSRYEQYF. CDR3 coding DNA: TGTGCCAGCAGTCCTAGCGGGAGCCGGTACGAGCAGTACTTC. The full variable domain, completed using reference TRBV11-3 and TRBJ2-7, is EAGVVQSPRYKIIEKKQPVAFWCNPISGHNTLYWYLQNLGQGPELLIRYENEEAVDDSQLPKDRFSAERLKGVDSTLKIQPAELGDSAVYLCASSPSGSRYEQYFGPGTRLTVT.

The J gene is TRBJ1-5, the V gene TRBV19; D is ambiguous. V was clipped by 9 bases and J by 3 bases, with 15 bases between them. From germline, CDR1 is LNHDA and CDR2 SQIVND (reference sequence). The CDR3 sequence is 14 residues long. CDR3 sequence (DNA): TGTGCCAGCAAACCTGACGGGTACAATCAGCCCCAGCATTTT. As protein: CASKPDGYNQPQHF.

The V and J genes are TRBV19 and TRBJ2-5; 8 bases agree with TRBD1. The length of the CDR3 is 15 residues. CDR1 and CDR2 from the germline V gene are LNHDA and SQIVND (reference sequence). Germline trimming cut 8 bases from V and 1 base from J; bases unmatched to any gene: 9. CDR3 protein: CASGDRGEVQETQYF. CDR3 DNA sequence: TGTGCCAGTGGAGACAGGGGAGAAGTCCAAGAGACCCAGTACTTC.

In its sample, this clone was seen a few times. CDR3 sequence: CASSSGGGGTEAFF. CDR3 in DNA: TGTGCCAGCAGCTCGGGGGGAGGTGGCACTGAAGCTTTCTTT. The gene calls are TRBV7-3 and TRBJ1-1; tentatively, D is TRBD1 (5 bases). Germline V gives CDR1 SGHTA, CDR2 FQGTGA. The CDR3 is 14 residues long. Trimming stripped 4 bases from V and 4 bases from J, with 13 bases between.

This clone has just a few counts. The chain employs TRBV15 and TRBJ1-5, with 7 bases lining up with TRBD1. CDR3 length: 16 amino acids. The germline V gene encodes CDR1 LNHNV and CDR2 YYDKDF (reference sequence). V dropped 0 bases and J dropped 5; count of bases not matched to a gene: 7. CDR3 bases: TGTGCCACCAGCAGAGAGTCTGGCACAGGGGATCAGCCCCAGCATTTT. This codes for CATSRESGTGDQPQHF.

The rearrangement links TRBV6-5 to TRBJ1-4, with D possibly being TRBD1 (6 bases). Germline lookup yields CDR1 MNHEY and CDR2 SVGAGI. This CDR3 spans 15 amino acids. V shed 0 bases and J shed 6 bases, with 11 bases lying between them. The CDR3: CASSYSYRDDEKLFF. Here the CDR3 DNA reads TGTGCCAGCAGTTACTCGTACAGGGATGATGAAAAACTGTTTTTT.

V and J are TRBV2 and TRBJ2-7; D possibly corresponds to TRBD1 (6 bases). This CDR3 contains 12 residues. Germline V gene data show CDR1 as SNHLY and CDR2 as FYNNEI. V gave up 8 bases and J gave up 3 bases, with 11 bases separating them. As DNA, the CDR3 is TGTGCCAGCTTAGACAGGTTCTACGAGCAGTACTTC. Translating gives CASLDRFYEQYF.

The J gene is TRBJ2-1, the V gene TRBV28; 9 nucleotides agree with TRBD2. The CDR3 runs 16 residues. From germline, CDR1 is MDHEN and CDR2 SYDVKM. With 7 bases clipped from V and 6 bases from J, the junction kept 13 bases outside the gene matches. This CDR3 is CASNLPGAGGVNEQFF. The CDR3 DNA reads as TGTGCCAGCAACCTCCCCGGGGCGGGAGGGGTCAATGAGCAGTTCTTC. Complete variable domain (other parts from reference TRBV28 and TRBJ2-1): DVKVTQSSRYLVKRTGEKVFLECVQDMDHENMFWYRQDPGLGLRLIYFSYDVKMKEKGDIPEGYSVSREKKERFSLILESASTNQTSMYLCASNLPGAGGVNEQFFGPGTRLTVL.

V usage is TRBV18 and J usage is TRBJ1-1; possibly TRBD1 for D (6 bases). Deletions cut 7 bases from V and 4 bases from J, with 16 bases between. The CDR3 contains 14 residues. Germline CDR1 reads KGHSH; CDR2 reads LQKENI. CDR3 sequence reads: CASLGQRQSTEAFF. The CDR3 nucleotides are TGTGCCAGCTTAGGACAGCGACAGTCCACTGAAGCTTTCTTT. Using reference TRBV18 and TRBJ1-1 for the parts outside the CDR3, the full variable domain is NAGVMQNPRHLVRRRGQEARLRCSPMKGHSHVYWYRQLPEEGLKFMVYLQKENIIDESGMPKERFSAEFPKEGPSILRIQQVVRGDSAAYFCASLGQRQSTEAFFGQGTRLTVV.

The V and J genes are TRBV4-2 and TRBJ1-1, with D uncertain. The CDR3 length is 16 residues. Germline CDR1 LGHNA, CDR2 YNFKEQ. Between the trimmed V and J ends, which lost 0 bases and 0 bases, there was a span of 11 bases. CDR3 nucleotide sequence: TGTGCCAGCAGCCAAGATAACGGGAGGATGAACACTGAAGCTTTCTTT. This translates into CASSQDNGRMNTEAFF.

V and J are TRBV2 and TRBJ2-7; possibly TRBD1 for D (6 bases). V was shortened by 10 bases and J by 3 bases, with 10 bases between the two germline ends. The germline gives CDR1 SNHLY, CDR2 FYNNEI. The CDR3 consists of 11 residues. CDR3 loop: CAINRVYEQYF. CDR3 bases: TGTGCCATTAACAGGGTCTACGAGCAGTACTTC.

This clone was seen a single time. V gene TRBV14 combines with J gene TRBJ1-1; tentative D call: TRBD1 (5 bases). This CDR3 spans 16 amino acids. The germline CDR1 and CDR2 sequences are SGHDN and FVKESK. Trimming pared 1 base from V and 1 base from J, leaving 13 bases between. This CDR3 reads CASSQVLPQGNTEAFF. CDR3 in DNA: TGTGCCAGCAGCCAAGTTCTCCCGCAGGGGAACACTGAAGCTTTCTTT. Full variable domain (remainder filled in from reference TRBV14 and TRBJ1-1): EAGVTQFPSHSVIEKGQTVTLRCDPISGHDNLYWYRRVMGKEIKFLLHFVKESKQDESGMPNNRFLAERTGGTYSTLKVQPAELEDSGVYFCASSQVLPQGNTEAFFGQGTRLTVV.

CDR3 sequence: CASSLPRAGAISGANVLTF. DNA of the CDR3: TGTGCCAGCAGCTTGCCGAGGGCAGGGGCAATCTCTGGGGCCAACGTCCTGACTTTC. The genes are TRBV5-4 and TRBJ2-6, with D maybe TRBD1 (6 bases). CDR1 is SGHNT, CDR2 YYREEE, per germline (reference sequence). V shed 1 base and J shed 0 bases, with 17 bases lying between them. The CDR3 runs to 19 residues. Variable domain in full (rest from reference TRBV5-4 and TRBJ2-6): ETGVTQSPTHLIKTRGQQVTLRCSSQSGHNTVSWYQQALGQGPQFIFQYYREEENGRGNFPPRFSGLQFPNYSSELNVNALELDDSALYLCASSLPRAGAISGANVLTFGAGSRLTVL.

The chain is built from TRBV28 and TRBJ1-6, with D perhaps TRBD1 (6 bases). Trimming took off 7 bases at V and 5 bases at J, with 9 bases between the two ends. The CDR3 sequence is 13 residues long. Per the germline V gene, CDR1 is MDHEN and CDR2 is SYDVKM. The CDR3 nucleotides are TGTGCCAGCAAGGGGACAAATAATTCACCCCTCCACTTT. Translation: CASKGTNNSPLHF.